The clone carrying this TCR beta chain occurred a few times. The antigen remains unidentified. These data come from a study of relationships among human T cell subsets. Study observations and caveats: Substantial CDR3 sharing among Th1, Th2 and regulatory cells suggested stochastic fate choice.

CD4+ cells were positively selected first, then anti-CD25 beads isolated CD4+CD25+ regulatory T cells. The T cell receptor alpha and beta CDR3 regions were amplified from mRNA by semiquantitative ARM-PCR. Tagged nested gene-specific primers were used first, then communal superprimers amplified exponentially. First-round products served as template after exonuclease removal of nested primers. TCRdb processed the multiplex PCR reads anew with MiXCR; each CDR3 protein has one entry. The sample consists of 11,000 to 15,000 distinct CDR3 sequences, roughly three fifths of them appearing once. V shed 4 bases, J shed 0 bases, and the junction held 4 bases outside the gene matches. The CDR3 is 17 amino acids. In germline, CDR1 is SGHRS, CDR2 YFSETQ.

This receptor was obtained from a man aged 35 to 55 in good health. The sample consisted of Tregs sorted from blood. The genes are TRBV5-1 and TRBJ2-6; 10 positions match TRBD2. CDR3 coding DNA: TGCGCCAGCAGCATAGCGGGGGGTACCTCTGGGGCCAACGTCCTGACTTTC. It codes for CASSIAGGTSGANVLTF.